This T cell receptor (beta chain) was obtained from a study of post-analysis software for immune sequencing data. Per germline, CDR1 MNHNS and CDR2 SASEGT. V gave up 8 bases and J gave up 2 bases; unmatched junction bases: 10. There are 17 residues in the CDR3. Unique molecular identifiers tagged the TCR beta cDNA libraries. TCRdb reprocessed the PCR reads with MiXCR, giving one entry per CDR3 protein. The table has 160,000 or so distinct CDR3 sequences, roughly 34% seen once. The chain joins TRBV6-1 to TRBJ2-2; 11 bases are shared with TRBD2. Sample: blood, taken after autologous hematopoietic stem cell transplantation. The sequence derives from a girl aged 10-17 years with multiple sclerosis. For the CDR3, the DNA is TGTGCCAGCGGCGCTACTAGCGGGGGCCCAAACACCGGGGAGCTGTTTTTT. Its protein product is CASGATSGGPNTGELFF.